This T cell receptor (beta chain) was retrieved from a study of cytomegalovirus exposure and HLA in healthy donors. Overall study findings and caveats: The study designated about 180 TCR beta chains cytomegalovirus-associated. In a later analysis, first-cohort TCR clusters were found to tend to co-occur in the 130 or so validation repertoires.

About this clone: Its antigen is not identified.

Libraries were prepared by immunoSEQ multiplex PCR; TCRdb keeps only in-frame clonotypes and omits some of them. The table has approximately 99,000 clones, approximately 85% seen once. This sequence was found in a woman aged 18-30 years in good health and CMV-seronegative. Sequenced: PBMCs.

As DNA, the CDR3 is TGTGCCAGCAGCGTAGGGGCGGGGGAGACAGATACGCAGTATTTT. This sequence encodes CASSVGAGETDTQYF. The rearrangement joins TRBV9 to TRBJ2-3; TRBD2 aligns across 7 bases. After removal of 0 bases from V and 3 bases from J, the junction contained 4 bases not matched to a gene. Germline V lookup: CDR1 SGDLS, CDR2 YYNGEE. The CDR3 spans 15 residues.